These 20 T cell receptor beta chains were sequenced from one sample in a study of control samples from healthy donors and cancer patients. Generated by immunoSEQ multiplex PCR, the TCRdb table keeps only in-frame clones and is missing some. The profile shows roughly 100,000 clones, around four fifths of them singletons. Input material: blood. The receptors were sampled from a woman aged 45-59 years in good health.

The chain has TRBV10-3 and TRBJ2-3; D might be TRBD2 (6 bases). The germline gives CDR1 ENHRY, CDR2 SYGVKD. Trimming took off 7 bases at V and 9 bases at J, with 17 bases between the two ends. The CDR3 extends over 13 amino acids. CDR3 bases: TGTGCCATCACCTCACGCGGGGACTCAACGCAGTATTTT. Protein: CAITSRGDSTQYF.

V usage is TRBV2 and J usage is TRBJ1-2, with 9 positions matching TRBD1. Germline V gives CDR1 SNHLY, CDR2 FYNNEI. The length of the CDR3 is 18 residues. Trimming cost V 5 bases and J 0 bases; bases outside gene matches: 13. CDR3 DNA sequence: TGTGCCAGCAGTAGCTTCGGACAGGGGTTATTAGCTAACTATGGCTACACCTTC. Its translation is CASSSFGQGLLANYGYTF.

This clone appeared a few times. The chain is built from TRBV5-4 and TRBJ2-3; 8 bases map to TRBD1. From germline, CDR1 is SGHNT and CDR2 YYREEE (reference sequence). The V and J ends lost 4 bases and 1 base, in that order; junction bases with no gene match: 5. The CDR3 sequence is 15 residues long. The CDR3 protein is CASSTTGVGTDTQYF. CDR3 DNA sequence: TGTGCCAGCAGCACGACAGGGGTGGGCACAGATACGCAGTATTTT.

V and J are TRBV10-3 and TRBJ2-7; TRBD2 matches at 7 bases. CDR3 length equals 14 residues. CDR1 and CDR2 from the germline V gene are ENHRY and SYGVKD. After removal of 5 bases from V and 2 bases from J, the junction contained 6 bases not matched to a gene. The DNA for the CDR3 is TGTGCCATCAGTACGGGGGGTTACACCTACGAGCAGTACTTC. This encodes CAISTGGYTYEQYF.

The chain employs TRBV11-3 and TRBJ2-3; D gene uncertain. The V and J ends lost 5 bases and 2 bases respectively, with 8 bases between them. CDR3 length equals 13 residues. Germline V gives CDR1 SGHNT, CDR2 YENEEA. Here the CDR3 DNA reads TGTGCCAGCAGCCCAAGGCACACAGATACGCAGTATTTT. Protein product: CASSPRHTDTQYF. Complete variable domain (other parts from reference TRBV11-3 and TRBJ2-3): EAGVVQSPRYKIIEKKQPVAFWCNPISGHNTLYWYLQNLGQGPELLIRYENEEAVDDSQLPKDRFSAERLKGVDSTLKIQPAELGDSAVYLCASSPRHTDTQYFGPGTRLTVL.

The V gene is TRBV11-3, the J gene TRBJ2-7, with D tentatively TRBD2 (5 bases). V was shortened by 7 bases and J by 3 bases, with 13 bases between the two germline ends. This CDR3 has 13 residues. Germline CDR1 and CDR2: SGHNT and YENEEA. The CDR3 nucleotides are TGTGCCAGCACAGCCGGAGGAGGCTACGAGCAGTACTTC. This codes for CASTAGGGYEQYF.

This sequence joins TRBV7-2 and TRBJ2-2, with TRBD1 identical over 11 bases. In germline, CDR1 is SGHTA, CDR2 FQGNSA. Trimming took 3 bases from V and 5 from J; bases not matched to a gene: 2. This CDR3 region has 15 residues. Here the CDR3 reads CASSLGQGETGELFF. DNA for the CDR3: TGTGCCAGCAGCTTGGGACAGGGGGAAACCGGGGAGCTGTTTTTT.

This chain connects TRBV6-2 or TRBV6-3 to TRBJ2-3; D is undetermined. V lost 6 bases and J 4 bases, leaving 11 bases between the germline ends. The germline V gene encodes CDR1 MNHEY and CDR2 SVGEGT. This CDR3 is 13 amino acids long. In DNA form, the CDR3 reads TGTGCCAGCAGCCCTAGACTGTCAGATACGCAGTATTTT. This encodes CASSPRLSDTQYF.

V and J are TRBV19 and TRBJ1-3; D uncertain. The CDR3 runs 15 residues. V lost 4 bases, J lost 0 bases, and 10 bases lay in between. Germline assignment: CDR1 LNHDA and CDR2 SQIVND (reference sequence). CDR3 sequence (DNA): TGTGCCAGTAGTAAACAGACGGCCTCTGGAAACACCATATATTTT. It translates to CASSKQTASGNTIYF.

This sequence joins TRBV7-2 and TRBJ2-3; 9 nucleotides align to TRBD2. J lost 7 bases, V lost 2 bases, and 7 bases had no gene match. Per the germline V gene, CDR1 is SGHTA and CDR2 is FQGNSA. The CDR3 contains 15 residues. The CDR3 spells CASSLRLGLANTQYF. The CDR3, as DNA: TGTGCCAGCAGCTTACGATTGGGACTAGCAAATACGCAGTATTTT.

The CDR3 DNA follows: TGCGCCAGCAGCCAAGAGACAGGTTCTACCTACGAGCAGTACTTC. This encodes CASSQETGSTYEQYF. The chain uses TRBV4-3 and TRBJ2-7, with D perhaps matching TRBD1 (6 bases). CDR3 length equals 15 residues. Germline V gene sequence: CDR1 LGHNA, CDR2 YSLEER. V lost 0 bases to trimming and J lost 2 bases, with 11 bases between them.

The chain is built from TRBV28 and TRBJ1-2; weak D call: TRBD1 (5 bases). The CDR3 sequence is 15 residues long. Trimming stripped 2 bases from V and 8 bases from J, with 18 bases between. Germline lookup yields CDR1 MDHEN and CDR2 SYDVKM. The CDR3 DNA follows: TGTGCCAGCAGTTTACAGCGGGGCGATATTAAGGGCTACACCTTC. Encoded protein: CASSLQRGDIKGYTF.

J is TRBJ2-1 and V is TRBV9; D perhaps matches TRBD1 (5 bases). Deletions cut 0 bases from V and 5 bases from J, with 9 bases between. The CDR3 extends over 14 amino acids. Germline V gives CDR1 SGDLS, CDR2 YYNGEE. CDR3: CASSVGTGHNEQFF. DNA of the CDR3: TGTGCCAGCAGCGTAGGTACAGGCCACAATGAGCAGTTCTTC.

This chain connects TRBV6-6 to TRBJ1-5; 7 nucleotides agree with TRBD1. CDR3 length: 18 amino acids. The V segment lost 5 bases and the J segment 0 bases; nucleotides outside the gene matches: 13. Germline V lookup: CDR1 MNHNY, CDR2 SVGAGI (reference sequence). CDR3 DNA: TGTGCCAGCAGTCCCCCAGGGGGTGGATGGGGTAGCAATCAGCCCCAGCATTTT. Amino acids: CASSPPGGGWGSNQPQHF.

V is TRBV5-5 and J is TRBJ1-2; weak D call: TRBD1 (6 bases). This CDR3 has 14 residues. Trimming took 0 bases from V and 5 from J, leaving 11 bases between them. The germline CDR1 and CDR2 sequences are SGHKS and YYEKEE (reference sequence). CDR3 residues: CASSLDPGHYGYTF. The CDR3 DNA reads TGTGCCAGCAGCTTGGACCCGGGACATTATGGCTACACCTTC.

This clone was counted only a few times. The V call is TRBV19, the J call TRBJ1-4, with D unresolved. The CDR3 is 17 residues long. CDR1 is LNHDA and CDR2 is SQIVND in the germline V gene (reference sequence). V shed 5 bases and J shed 0 bases, with 16 bases lying between them. CDR3 bases: TGTGCCAGTAGTTATTCAAGTAGGCCCACAACTAATGAAAAACTGTTTTTT. Translating gives CASSYSSRPTTNEKLFF.

The gene calls are TRBV27 and TRBJ1-6; unclear D gene. Germline loops: CDR1 MNHEY, CDR2 SMNVEV (reference sequence). The V and J ends lost 1 base and 0 bases respectively, with 13 bases between them. This CDR3 has 18 amino acids. CDR3 DNA: TGTGCCAGCAGTTTATGGGGATGGTCGAGCTCCTATAATTCACCCCTCCACTTT. It codes for CASSLWGWSSSYNSPLHF.

The chain carries TRBV29-1 and TRBJ2-1, with TRBD1 matching 7 bases. Germline V lookup: CDR1 SQVTM, CDR2 ANQGSEA. V dropped 7 bases and J dropped 8; count of bases not matched to a gene: 8. The CDR3 is made up of 12 amino acids. CDR3 coding DNA: TGCAGCGCAAGAACAGGGGTCCATGAGCAGTTCTTC. It translates to CSARTGVHEQFF.

This clone was detected once. The chain couples TRBV5-1 to TRBJ2-3, with 7 bases lining up with TRBD2. CDR1 is SGHRS and CDR2 is YFSETQ in the germline V gene. V lost 4 bases and J lost 0; bases outside the gene matches: 8. The CDR3 has 16 amino acids. This CDR3 is CASSLGTIPSTDTQYF. The CDR3 DNA reads as TGCGCCAGCAGCCTCGGGACTATCCCTAGCACAGATACGCAGTATTTT.

The chain uses TRBV6-2 or TRBV6-3 and TRBJ1-6; a possible D gene is TRBD1 (6 bases). CDR1 is MNHEY, CDR2 SVGEGT, per germline. Trimming cost V 0 bases and J 7 bases, with 10 bases left between them. The CDR3 has 15 amino acids. CDR3 region: CASSYSSGGNSPLHF. The CDR3 bases are TGTGCCAGCAGTTACTCGAGCGGGGGCAATTCACCCCTCCACTTT.